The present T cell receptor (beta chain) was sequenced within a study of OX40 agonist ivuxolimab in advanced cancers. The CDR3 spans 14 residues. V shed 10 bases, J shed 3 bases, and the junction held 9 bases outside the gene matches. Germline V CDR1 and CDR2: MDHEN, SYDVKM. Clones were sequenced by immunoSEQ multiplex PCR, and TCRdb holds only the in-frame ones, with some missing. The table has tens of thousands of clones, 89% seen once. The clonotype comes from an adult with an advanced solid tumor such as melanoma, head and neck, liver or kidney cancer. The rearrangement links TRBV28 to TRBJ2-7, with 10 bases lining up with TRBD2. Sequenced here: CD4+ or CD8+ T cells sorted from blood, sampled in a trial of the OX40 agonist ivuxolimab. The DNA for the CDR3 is TGTGCCATCCACTCCCCTAGCGGGAGCTACGAGCAGTACTTC. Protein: CAIHSPSGSYEQYF. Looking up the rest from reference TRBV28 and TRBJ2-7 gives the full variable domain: DVKVTQSSRYLVKRTGEKVFLECVQDMDHENMFWYRQDPGLGLRLIYFSYDVKMKEKGDIPEGYSVSREKKERFSLILESASTNQTSMYLCAIHSPSGSYEQYFGPGTRLTVT.